These T cell receptor beta chains were read from a single sample in a study of T cell repertoires in cytomegalovirus infection. No antigen has been assigned to these receptors. TCRdb passed the reads through MiXCR, listing each CDR3 protein once. Of roughly 90,000 distinct CDR3 sequences listed, about 29% are singletons. The material was CD8+ T cells from cultured PBMCs, obtained from culture after CMV antigen stimulation. All receptors derive from a human donor in good health (CMV status not recorded). Some clones in this sample may be carry-over from other donors' samples. Each CDR3 is given with its conserved first and last residue. A D gene is named only where the DNA matches it firmly. Some rows have no size entry. The others give once, few or many, or a class for an expanded clone.

d_call clone_size cdr3_length j_call v_call cdr3_aa cdr3_nt
NA NA 13 TRBJ1-1 TRBV5-6 CASSPFWGSEAFF TGTGCCAGCAGCCCGTTCTGGGGATCTGAAGCTTTCTTT
NA NA 16 TRBJ2-2 TRBV24-1 CATSDTRASVTGELFF TGTGCCACCAGTGATACGAGGGCTAGCGTCACCGGGGAGCTGTTTTTT
TRBD2 once 16 TRBJ2-3 TRBV20-1 CSASNLAGGSTDTQYF TGCAGTGCTTCAAACCTAGCGGGGGGGAGCACAGATACGCAGTATTTT
NA NA 16 TRBJ1-2 TRBV6-2/TRBV6-3 CASTMGAALPNYGYTF TGTGCCAGCACCATGGGTGCGGCTCTCCCTAACTATGGCTACACCTTC
NA NA 15 TRBJ2-7 TRBV27 CASGQGWTAPLGQYF TGTGCCAGCGGCCAGGGTTGGACAGCCCCTCTAGGGCAGTACTTC
NA NA 15 TRBJ2-1 TRBV4-1 CASSKTADSYNEQFF TGCGCCAGCAGCAAAACGGCGGACTCCTACAATGAGCAGTTCTTC
TRBD2 few 17 TRBJ2-7 TRBV9 CASSAGTSGGRTYEQYF TGTGCCAGCAGCGCCGGGACTAGCGGGGGACGAACCTACGAGCAGTACTTC
NA many 14 TRBJ1-2 TRBV6-1 CATARQLPGYGYTF TGTGCCACTGCTAGACAGCTCCCAGGCTATGGCTACACCTTC
TRBD1 NA 15 TRBJ1-6 TRBV9 CASSLTQGAQSPLHF TGTGCCAGCAGCTTAACTCAGGGGGCTCAGTCACCCCTCCACTTT
NA NA 13 TRBJ2-5 TRBV27 CASSHRGQETQYF TGTGCCAGCAGTCATAGAGGTCAAGAGACCCAGTACTTC
TRBD2 NA 15 TRBJ2-1 TRBV18 CASLVLAGPYNEQFF TGTGCCAGCTTAGTACTAGCGGGACCTTACAATGAGCAGTTCTTC
NA NA 13 TRBJ2-2 TRBV10-3 CAISELGTGELFF TGTGCCATCAGTGAGCTGGGCACCGGGGAGCTGTTTTTT
TRBD2 NA 17 TRBJ2-1 TRBV3-1 CASSQDAAGGRLGEQFF TGTGCCAGCAGCCAAGATGCGGCGGGGGGGCGGTTGGGTGAGCAGTTCTTC
NA NA 13 TRBJ2-3 TRBV7-2 CASSSPSTDTQYF TGTGCCAGCAGCTCCCCCAGCACAGATACGCAGTATTTT
TRBD1 NA 14 TRBJ1-1 TRBV9 CASTLPGRGTEAFF TGTGCCAGCACCCTCCCGGGCAGGGGGACTGAAGCTTTCTTT
NA few 16 TRBJ2-7 TRBV27 CATKNRVGGRGYEQYF TGTGCCACTAAAAACCGCGTGGGGGGAAGGGGGTACGAGCAGTACTTC
TRBD2 NA 15 TRBJ2-1 TRBV29-1 CSVAPTSGGYNEQFF TGCAGCGTTGCCCCTACTAGCGGGGGATACAATGAGCAGTTCTTC
NA NA 14 TRBJ2-5 TRBV2 CASSQSRVVETQYF TGTGCCAGCAGTCAATCCAGGGTCGTAGAGACCCAGTACTTC
NA NA 14 TRBJ2-1 TRBV12-3/TRBV12-4 CASSWGLVGNEQFF TGTGCCAGCAGTTGGGGGCTAGTGGGCAATGAGCAGTTCTTC
NA NA 14 TRBJ1-5 TRBV2 CASSEGTINQPQHF TGTGCCAGCAGTGAGGGTACGATCAATCAGCCCCAGCATTTT
TRBD1 many 16 TRBJ2-7 TRBV28 CASSPTSGTGGNEQYF TGTGCCAGCAGTCCGACATCCGGGACAGGGGGGAACGAGCAGTACTTC
NA many 15 TRBJ2-7 TRBV7-8 CASSLLGTTNNEQYF TGTGCCAGCAGCCTCCTCGGGACGACAAACAACGAGCAGTACTTC